The 20 T cell receptor beta chains below were found in one sample sequenced in a study of T cell responses to AZD1222 COVID-19 vaccine (dated by TCRdb to 2020 to 2022). The library was prepared using the immunoSEQ multiplex PCR assay. The table was pulled from immuneACCESS by TCRdb, which kept in-frame rearrangements only. Such tables lose some clones; where checked, under half of the loss comes from unresolved V genes, and the rest has no known cause. This sample holds some 110,000 clones; approximately 83% were observed only once. More than 3% of the sample comes from the top ten. The meaning of the sample's time point label: baseline before first vaccination. The sample's treatment or condition label, decoded: meningococcal conjugate vaccine given as trial control. The sample in question was peripheral blood, obtained on day 0 of MenACWY control vaccination. These receptors came from an adult in good health.

The V call is TRBV27, the J call TRBJ2-5; 11 nucleotides agree with TRBD2. Germline trimming cut 10 bases from V and 4 bases from J; bases unmatched to any gene: 11. Germline CDR1 and CDR2: MNHEY and SMNVEV (reference sequence). The CDR3 loop spans 15 amino acids. CDR3 sequence: CATTYSGGASETQYF. DNA of the CDR3: TGTGCCACCACTTATAGCGGGGGGGCGTCAGAGACCCAGTACTTC.

CDR3 in DNA: TGTGCCAGCAGTTTATCTGGCCAGGGGCTGAACACTGAAGCTTTCTTT. It yields the protein CASSLSGQGLNTEAFF. The chain joins TRBV27 to TRBJ1-1, with D possibly being TRBD1 (6 bases). Trimming shortened V by 0 bases and J by 0 bases, and 11 bases separated the two germline ends. Looked up from germline, CDR1 is MNHEY and CDR2 is SMNVEV (reference sequence). The CDR3 extends over 16 amino acids.

The chain carries TRBV9 and TRBJ2-1, with 11 bases lining up with TRBD2. Germline CDR1 and CDR2: SGDLS and YYNGEE. V was pared by 3 bases and J by 7 bases, with 3 bases of the junction left unmatched. CDR3 length: 14 amino acids. The CDR3 reads CASSASGGWNEQFF. As DNA, the CDR3 is TGTGCCAGCAGCGCTAGCGGGGGGTGGAATGAGCAGTTCTTC. Full variable domain (rest looked up from reference TRBV9 and TRBJ2-1): DSGVTQTPKHLITATGQRVTLRCSPRSGDLSVYWYQQSLDQGLQFLIQYYNGEERAKGNILERFSAQQFPDLHSELNLSSLELGDSALYFCASSASGGWNEQFFGPGTRLTVL.

The chain carries TRBV4-3 and TRBJ1-6; D is uncertain. The germline CDR1 and CDR2 sequences are LGHNA and YSLEER. The V end lost 1 base, the J end lost 2 bases, and 15 bases lay between the germline ends. The CDR3 covers 18 residues. The CDR3 spells CASSQALWSQTYNSPLHF. CDR3 nucleotides: TGCGCCAGCAGCCAAGCCCTATGGTCACAAACCTATAATTCACCCCTCCACTTT.

The chain links TRBV3-1 (or the pseudogene TRBV3-2) to TRBJ1-1; D is uncertain. The CDR3 runs 15 residues. Germline loops: CDR1 LGHDT, CDR2 YNNKEL (reference sequence). The V and J ends lost 4 bases and 5 bases respectively, with 17 bases between them. As DNA, the CDR3 is TGTGCCAGCAGCCGGGGAATGGCGGAGAGGACTGAAGCTTTCTTT. This gives the protein CASSRGMAERTEAFF.

CDR3 DNA: TGCGCCAGCAGGCCCGGGCGGCTAATCACAGATACGCAGTATTTT. This translates into CASRPGRLITDTQYF. The chain links TRBV5-1 to TRBJ2-3; D gene unclear. V lost 5 bases and J lost 2, with 15 bases in between. This CDR3 comprises 15 residues. Looked up from germline, CDR1 is SGHRS and CDR2 is YFSETQ.

Only a few counts were recorded for this clone. The V gene is TRBV29-1, the J gene TRBJ1-6; 11 nucleotides match TRBD1. The CDR3 covers 14 residues. Germline CDR1 is SQVTM and CDR2 is ANQGSEA. The junction had 8 bases not matched to a gene; V was cut back by 7 bases and J by 9 bases. The CDR3 DNA sequence: TGCAGCGCTAGGACAGGGGGCAGTGGTTCACCCCTCCACTTT. It specifies CSARTGGSGSPLHF.

This clone appeared a few times. The chain couples TRBV7-3 to TRBJ2-1; 9 nucleotides line up with TRBD2. The CDR3 contains 15 residues. Germline lookup yields CDR1 SGHTA and CDR2 FQGTGA. V shed 5 bases and J 6 bases; nucleotides not matched to a gene: 8. CDR3 residues: CASSPSGGPFNEQFF. In DNA, the CDR3 is TGTGCCAGCAGCCCAAGCGGGGGGCCTTTCAATGAGCAGTTCTTC.

The chain combines TRBV7-9 with TRBJ2-7; D is undetermined. This CDR3 has 13 amino acids. Germline CDR1 SEHNR, CDR2 FQNEAQ (reference sequence). V lost 6 bases and J 5 bases, leaving 14 bases between the germline ends. CDR3 sequence (DNA): TGTGCCAGCAGGGGCATGGCAAGGAACGAGCAGTACTTC. Protein sequence: CASRGMARNEQYF.

This sequence joins TRBV24-1 and TRBJ1-5; tentative D call: TRBD1 (6 bases). CDR3 length: 15 amino acids. Trimming removed 9 bases from V and 0 bases from J, with 14 bases in between. Germline values: CDR1 KGHDR, CDR2 SFDVKD. The DNA of the CDR3 is TGTGCCACCTCCGCCGGGACAAATAGCAATCAGCCCCAGCATTTT. Its protein product is CATSAGTNSNQPQHF.

The rearrangement links TRBV28 to TRBJ2-7, with D unclear. Per germline, CDR1 MDHEN and CDR2 SYDVKM. The CDR3 spans 12 residues. V was pared by 6 bases and J by 3 bases, with 9 bases between. CDR3 region: CASRGQYYEQYF. In DNA, the CDR3 is TGTGCCAGCAGAGGGCAATACTACGAGCAGTACTTC.

This chain links TRBV3-1 (or the pseudogene TRBV3-2) with TRBJ1-2; no clear D. CDR1 is LGHDT and CDR2 is YNNKEL in the germline V gene (reference sequence). V was cut by 0 bases and J by 0 bases, with 5 bases left in between. CDR3 size: 14 residues. CDR3 protein: CASSQDLTNYGYTF. CDR3 bases: TGTGCCAGCAGCCAAGATCTCACTAACTATGGCTACACCTTC.

The J gene is TRBJ2-1, the V gene TRBV18; 7 bases are shared with TRBD1. Looked up from germline, CDR1 is KGHSH and CDR2 is LQKENI. The J segment lost 4 bases and the V segment lost 4 bases, leaving 1 base of the junction unmatched. This CDR3 comprises 13 residues. Written as DNA, the CDR3 is TGTGCCAGCTCACGGGACAGTTACAATGAGCAGTTCTTC. This encodes CASSRDSYNEQFF.

The chain is built from TRBV13 and TRBJ2-7; D might be TRBD2 (6 bases). CDR3 length: 13 residues. Trimming took 0 bases from V and 7 from J, leaving 10 bases between them. The germline gives CDR1 PRHDT, CDR2 FYEKMQ (reference sequence). CDR3 protein: CASSLGDRGEQYF. For the CDR3, the DNA is TGTGCCAGCAGCTTAGGGGACCGGGGGGAGCAGTACTTC.

The chain uses TRBV12-3 or TRBV12-4 and TRBJ1-2; D may be TRBD1 (5 bases). CDR3 length equals 13 residues. V was clipped by 5 bases and J by 6 bases, with 13 bases between them. The CDR3 sequence: CASSRPPGHGYTF. CDR3 DNA sequence: TGTGCCAGCAGTCGACCTCCGGGACATGGCTACACCTTC.

The CDR3 nucleotides are TGTGCCAGCAGCTTGGGGGACAGGTTGAACACTGAAGCTTTCTTT. As protein: CASSLGDRLNTEAFF. The chain joins TRBV5-4 to TRBJ1-1; TRBD1 agrees at 8 bases. This CDR3 is 15 amino acids long. The germline V gene encodes CDR1 SGHNT and CDR2 YYREEE (reference sequence). Trimming at V came to 0 bases and at J to 0 bases, leaving 1 base not matched to a gene. Using reference TRBV5-4 and TRBJ1-1 for the parts outside the CDR3, the full variable domain is ETGVTQSPTHLIKTRGQQVTLRCSSQSGHNTVSWYQQALGQGPQFIFQYYREEENGRGNFPPRFSGLQFPNYSSELNVNALELDDSALYLCASSLGDRLNTEAFFGQGTRLTVV.

The rearrangement uses TRBV4-2 and TRBJ2-1; TRBD2 agrees at 8 bases. The CDR3 loop spans 15 amino acids. Germline CDR1 and CDR2: LGHNA and YNFKEQ. V lost 0 bases and J lost 9; bases outside the gene matches: 7. The CDR3 nucleotides read TGTGCCAGCAGCCAAGACCTAGCGGGCGATGGTGAGCAGTTCTTC. Translated, it gives CASSQDLAGDGEQFF.

This chain links TRBV20-1 with TRBJ2-7, with 10 nucleotides matching TRBD1. The CDR3 contains 15 residues. With V trimmed by 4 bases and J by 1 base, 7 bases remained unmatched. CDR1 and CDR2 (germline): DFQATT, SNEGSKA (reference sequence). CDR3 sequence reads: CSAIDGTGASYEQYF. The CDR3 nucleotides read TGCAGTGCTATTGACGGGACAGGGGCTTCCTACGAGCAGTACTTC.

The CDR3 sequence: CASRAGGQTETQYF. In nucleotides, the CDR3 is TGTGCCAGCAGAGCGGGAGGACAGACAGAGACCCAGTACTTC. The genes are TRBV7-9 and TRBJ2-5; 9 positions match TRBD2. The CDR3 has 14 residues. J gave up 4 bases and V 6 bases, and 6 bases lay outside the gene matches. Germline V gene sequence: CDR1 SEHNR, CDR2 FQNEAQ (reference sequence).

This clone was detected only once. As DNA, the CDR3 is TGTGCCAGCAGTTCGCCGGGACAGGGTACCTACGAGCAGTACTTC. This gives the protein CASSSPGQGTYEQYF. This chain joins TRBV27 and TRBJ2-7, with 9 bases aligning to TRBD1. This CDR3 is built from 15 residues. V lost 4 bases to trimming and J lost 2 bases; unmatched junction nucleotides: 6. Germline CDR1 reads MNHEY; CDR2 reads SMNVEV (reference sequence).